One sample yielded the 7 T cell receptor beta chains listed below, sequenced in a study of memory CD4+ T cells and cytomegalovirus serostatus. Repertoires were generated with immunoSEQ multiplex PCR, while TCRdb's copy carries only in-frame clones and drops some. The table has some 46,000 clones, roughly 83% seen once. Single viable CD3+CD4+CD8-CD45RO+ cells were sorted as the memory CD4+ T cells. Sample: memory CD4+ T cells from blood. Receptor source: an adult in good health and CMV-seronegative.

The CDR3 here is CASSLGDGWNTEAFF. CDR3 DNA sequence: TGTGCCAGCAGCTTGGGGGACGGATGGAACACTGAAGCTTTCTTT. The J gene is TRBJ1-1, the V gene TRBV7-2; perhaps TRBD1 as D (5 bases). Germline lookup yields CDR1 SGHTA and CDR2 FQGNSA. The CDR3 contains 15 residues. Trimming left V 3 bases short and J 1 base short, with 12 bases between.

The V call is TRBV2, the J call TRBJ2-1, with 10 bases aligning to TRBD1. V lost 8 bases to trimming and J lost 5 bases; unmatched junction nucleotides: 9. Germline CDR1 and CDR2: SNHLY and FYNNEI. This CDR3 has 15 residues. The CDR3 reads CASGPGTGANNEQFF. In DNA form, the CDR3 reads TGTGCCAGCGGCCCCGGGACAGGGGCGAACAATGAGCAGTTCTTC.

The V gene is TRBV11-3, the J gene TRBJ2-3; 11 positions match TRBD2. J lost 4 bases, V lost 3 bases, and 12 bases had no gene match. Germline lookup yields CDR1 SGHNT and CDR2 YENEEA. The CDR3 loop spans 18 amino acids. Here the CDR3 reads CASSFRTSGRYQADTQYF. The DNA for the CDR3 is TGTGCCAGCAGCTTTCGCACTAGCGGGAGATATCAGGCAGATACGCAGTATTTT.

The chain uses TRBV7-8 and TRBJ2-3; unclear D gene. This CDR3 spans 11 amino acids. Per the germline V gene, CDR1 is SGHVS and CDR2 is FQNEAQ. V lost 2 bases to trimming and J lost 5 bases, with 2 bases between them. CDR3 in amino acids: CASSLKDTQYF. CDR3 bases: TGTGCCAGCAGCTTAAAAGATACGCAGTATTTT. The full variable domain, with the rest looked up from reference TRBV7-8 and TRBJ2-3, is GAGVSQSPRYKVAKRGQDVALRCDPISGHVSLFWYQQALGQGPEFLTYFQNEAQLDKSGLPSDRFFAERPEGSVSTLKIQRTQQEDSAVYLCASSLKDTQYFGPGTRLTVL.

The chain has TRBV7-8 and TRBJ2-1; a possible D gene is TRBD1 (5 bases). The germline gives CDR1 SGHVS, CDR2 FQNEAQ. This CDR3 region has 14 residues. V was shortened by 4 bases and J by 10 bases, with 17 bases between the two germline ends. CDR3 protein: CASSSIQGVMEQFF. CDR3 bases: TGTGCCAGCAGCTCGATACAAGGGGTAATGGAGCAGTTCTTC.

There are a few counts of this clone. This chain joins TRBV28 and TRBJ2-7; 7 positions agree with TRBD1. The junction had 3 bases not matched to a gene; V was cut back by 5 bases and J by 2 bases. The CDR3 is 13 amino acids. Germline CDR1 reads MDHEN; CDR2 reads SYDVKM. The CDR3 DNA is TGTGCCAGCAGTCTAGGGACAGCCTACGAGCAGTACTTC. Its protein is CASSLGTAYEQYF.

V usage is TRBV11-2 and J usage is TRBJ1-1, with D perhaps TRBD1 (6 bases). The CDR3 sequence is 13 residues long. Between the trimmed V and J ends, which lost 4 bases and 4 bases, there was a span of 10 bases. CDR1 SGHAT and CDR2 FQNNGV come from the germline V gene. CDR3 sequence (DNA): TGTGCCAGCAGCTACAGGGCGGGCACTGAAGCTTTCTTT. It specifies CASSYRAGTEAFF.